Shown below are 29 T cell receptor beta chains from a single sample sequenced in a study of OX40 agonist ivuxolimab in advanced cancers. Profiling relied on immunoSEQ multiplex PCR, and the TCRdb table lists in-frame clones only, not all of them. The table records about 53,000 clones, 80% to 85% of them present only once. Sequences were derived from CD4+ or CD8+ T cells sorted from blood, sampled in a trial of the OX40 agonist ivuxolimab. The receptor source for this set is an adult with an advanced solid tumor such as melanoma, head and neck, liver or kidney cancer.

This clone has only a few counts. The rearrangement joins TRBV30 to TRBJ1-5; D is unresolved. Germline CDR1 reads GTSNPN; CDR2 reads SVGIG (reference sequence). The CDR3 extends over 13 amino acids. V shed 0 bases and J shed 4 bases, with 7 bases lying between them. The CDR3: CAWSVTPNQPQHF. The DNA of the CDR3 is TGTGCCTGGAGTGTAACCCCAAATCAGCCCCAGCATTTT.

V gene TRBV2 combines with J gene TRBJ2-1, with 9 nucleotides matching TRBD2. The CDR3 length is 16 residues. The germline CDR1 and CDR2 sequences are SNHLY and FYNNEI. J was trimmed by 5 bases and V by 2 bases; bases with no gene match: 7. The CDR3 region has the DNA TGTGCCAGCAGTGAATTTTTTAGCGGGAGAAACAATGAGCAGTTCTTC. It is translated as CASSEFFSGRNNEQFF.

This clone was detected only a few times. The chain joins TRBV29-1 to TRBJ2-1; 11 bases match TRBD2. CDR1 is SQVTM, CDR2 ANQGSEA, per germline. The trim removed 0 bases at V and 2 bases at J, leaving 3 bases unmatched. CDR3 length: 16 amino acids. This CDR3 is CSVEDVLAGAYNEQFF. DNA of the CDR3: TGCAGCGTTGAAGACGTACTAGCGGGAGCCTACAATGAGCAGTTCTTC.

V usage is TRBV11-3 and J usage is TRBJ1-1; D possibly corresponds to TRBD1 (5 bases). The CDR3 extends over 13 amino acids. Trimming removed 3 bases at V and 4 bases at J, with 9 bases between. Germline V gene lookup returns CDR1 SGHNT and CDR2 YENEEA. As DNA, the CDR3 is TGTGCCAGCAGCTTCGGGGGACGCACTGAAGCTTTCTTT. Protein sequence: CASSFGGRTEAFF.

The V call is TRBV7-9, the J call TRBJ1-1; D not resolved. Trimming pared 5 bases from V and 6 bases from J, leaving 19 bases between. The CDR3 has 15 residues. Germline CDR1 SEHNR, CDR2 FQNEAQ (reference sequence). The CDR3 spells CASSQAEGLGAEAFF. CDR3 coding DNA: TGTGCCAGCAGCCAAGCGGAAGGGTTGGGAGCTGAAGCTTTCTTT.

A word on this clone: The sample carries other DNA sequences with the same CDR3. The rearrangement uses TRBV21-1 and TRBJ1-5. TRBV21-1 is a known pseudogene. This CDR3 comprises 17 residues. The CDR3 DNA is TGTGCCAGCAGCAAAGGGAATAAGGGAGGGAGCAATCAGCCCCAGCATTTT. Its translation: CASSKGNKGGSNQPQHF.

The chain uses TRBV7-9 and TRBJ2-3, with D hard to call. From germline, CDR1 is SEHNR and CDR2 FQNEAQ (reference sequence). The CDR3 totals 16 residues. V was cut by 2 bases and J by 0 bases, with 12 bases left in between. In DNA form, the CDR3 reads TGTGCCAGCAGCTTACTTCGGCAATTGAGCACAGATACGCAGTATTTT. Its translation is CASSLLRQLSTDTQYF. The whole variable domain, remainder taken from reference TRBV7-9 and TRBJ2-3, is DTGVSQNPRHKITKRGQNVTFRCDPISEHNRLYWYRQTLGQGPEFLTYFQNEAQLEKSRLLSDRFSAERPKGSFSTLEIQRTEQGDSAMYLCASSLLRQLSTDTQYFGPGTRLTVL.

The chain combines TRBV15 with TRBJ1-4, with 8 bases identical to TRBD1. This CDR3 region has 15 residues. Unmatched junction bases numbered 4, after V lost 3 bases and J lost 4 bases. Germline V gene data show CDR1 as LNHNV and CDR2 as YYDKDF (reference sequence). The CDR3 here is CATSRETGGNEKLFF. The CDR3 coding sequence is TGTGCCACCAGCAGGGAAACAGGGGGTAATGAAAAACTGTTTTTT.

The chain is built from TRBV9 and TRBJ1-5; 12 bases agree with TRBD1. Looked up from germline, CDR1 is SGDLS and CDR2 is YYNGEE. V was pared by 4 bases and J by 10 bases, with 9 bases of the junction left unmatched. This CDR3 contains 15 residues. In DNA form, the CDR3 reads TGTGCCAGCAGCCCTGGGACAGGGGGCAGGGTCCCCCAGCATTTT. Amino acids: CASSPGTGGRVPQHF.

V usage is TRBV19 and J usage is TRBJ1-1; 7 nucleotides match TRBD1. With V trimmed by 6 bases and J by 6 bases, 13 bases remained unmatched. From germline, CDR1 is LNHDA and CDR2 SQIVND (reference sequence). The CDR3 is made up of 15 amino acids. The CDR3 sequence: CASREEGALSAEAFF. The CDR3 nucleotides read TGTGCCAGTAGGGAAGAGGGGGCGCTTAGTGCTGAAGCTTTCTTT. The entire variable domain, with the rest obtained from reference TRBV19 and TRBJ1-1, is as follows: DGGITQSPKYLFRKEGQNVTLSCEQNLNHDAMYWYRQDPGQGLRLIYYSQIVNDFQKGDIAEGYSVSREKKESFPLTVTSAQKNPTAFYLCASREEGALSAEAFFGQGTRLTVV.

The genes are TRBV12-5 and TRBJ1-1; 7 bases fit TRBD1. The CDR3 has 14 residues. The V segment lost 10 bases and the J segment 1 base; nucleotides outside the gene matches: 9. The germline V gene has CDR1 LGHNT and CDR2 FRNRAP. The CDR3 protein is CATRSGQANTEAFF. CDR3 DNA: TGTGCTACCAGGAGCGGACAGGCGAACACTGAAGCTTTCTTT.

This clone was counted a few times. The J gene is TRBJ2-1, the V gene TRBV5-4; TRBD2 agrees at 16 bases. Germline loops: CDR1 SGHNT, CDR2 YYREEE (reference sequence). V lost 4 bases and J lost 9; bases outside the gene matches: 4. CDR3 length: 15 amino acids. The chain's CDR3 is CASSKGLAGGTEQFF. The CDR3 DNA reads TGTGCCAGCAGCAAGGGACTAGCGGGAGGGACTGAGCAGTTCTTC.

The chain joins TRBV10-1 to TRBJ2-3, with 9 bases matching TRBD2. The V gene's germline CDR1 is WNHNN and CDR2 SYGVQD (reference sequence). V lost 6 bases and J lost 5; bases outside the gene matches: 12. The CDR3 is 16 amino acids. CDR3 nucleotide sequence: TGCGCCAGCAGCATAGAAGGTAGCGGGAGCCGAGATACGCAGTATTTT. It encodes CASSIEGSGSRDTQYF.

The V gene is TRBV15, the J gene TRBJ2-5, with 7 positions matching TRBD1. CDR1 and CDR2 (germline): LNHNV, YYDKDF (reference sequence). Losses at the gene ends were 1 base for V and 0 bases for J; bases not matched to a gene: 2. CDR3 length: 15 amino acids. DNA of the CDR3: TGTGCCACCAGCAGAGGACAGGGATACCAAGAGACCCAGTACTTC. It specifies CATSRGQGYQETQYF.

J is TRBJ2-7 and V is TRBV7-2; possibly TRBD1 for D (6 bases). CDR1 and CDR2 from the germline V gene are SGHTA and FQGNSA. The CDR3 totals 12 residues. V was cut by 5 bases and J by 6 bases, with 11 bases left in between. CDR3 DNA sequence: TGTGCCAGCAGCGGGGGCAAGGGCGAGCAGTACTTC. Protein sequence: CASSGGKGEQYF.

In this sample, this clone turned up a few times. The genes are TRBV7-2 and TRBJ2-2; D unclear. The CDR3 totals 14 residues. Germline loops: CDR1 SGHTA, CDR2 FQGNSA. The V and J ends lost 5 bases and 4 bases respectively, with 11 bases between them. The CDR3 spells CASSIRRVTGELFF. As DNA, the CDR3 is TGTGCCAGCAGCATCCGGCGCGTCACCGGGGAGCTGTTTTTT.

This rearrangement joins TRBV11-3 to TRBJ2-7; D perhaps matches TRBD2 (5 bases). The ends were cut back, 1 base at V and 3 bases at J, with 10 bases in the middle. The CDR3 is made up of 14 amino acids. Germline values: CDR1 SGHNT, CDR2 YENEEA. The DNA of the CDR3 is TGTGCCAGCAGCTTAGGCCCGGGAAACTACGAGCAGTACTTC. The encoded protein is CASSLGPGNYEQYF.

The V and J genes are TRBV7-7 and TRBJ2-2; D possibly matches TRBD1 or TRBD2 (5 bases each). Trimming took off 4 bases at V and 2 bases at J, with 11 bases between the two ends. The CDR3 covers 15 residues. Germline values: CDR1 SSHAT, CDR2 FNYEAQ (reference sequence). The CDR3 DNA reads as TGTGCCAGCAGCTCAGGGCTAGCTAACACCGGGGAGCTGTTTTTT. Translation gives CASSSGLANTGELFF.

The chain joins TRBV11-2 to TRBJ2-7, with 7 bases matching TRBD2. The CDR3 is 14 residues long. Trimming took 1 base from V and 2 from J; bases not matched to a gene: 2. CDR1 is SGHAT and CDR2 is FQNNGV in the germline V gene. CDR3 amino acids: CASSLAGGAYEQYF. For the CDR3, the DNA is TGTGCCAGCAGCTTAGCTGGGGGGGCCTACGAGCAGTACTTC.

V usage is TRBV30 and J usage is TRBJ2-3, with 8 bases fitting TRBD2. Germline V gene lookup returns CDR1 GTSNPN and CDR2 SVGIG (reference sequence). The CDR3 has 16 residues. The ends lost 0 bases at V and 0 bases at J; junction bases unmatched: 5. The chain's CDR3 is CAWSVLRGASTDTQYF. The CDR3 bases are TGTGCCTGGAGTGTTTTGCGGGGGGCTAGCACAGATACGCAGTATTTT.

This clone was seen a single time. In nucleotides, the CDR3 is TGTGCCAGTTTCGACAGCGAATATGGCTACACCTTC. It encodes CASFDSEYGYTF. The V call is TRBV6-4, the J call TRBJ1-2; perhaps TRBD1 as D (5 bases). Trimming stripped 9 bases from V and 5 bases from J, with 13 bases between. The CDR3 is made up of 12 amino acids. Looked up from germline, CDR1 is MRHNA and CDR2 is SNTAGT.

V gene TRBV19 combines with J gene TRBJ2-5; 15 bases align to TRBD2. Trimming removed 3 bases from V and 2 bases from J; junction bases left unmatched: 1. Germline V gene data show CDR1 as LNHDA and CDR2 as SQIVND (reference sequence). This CDR3 is built from 16 residues. The CDR3: CASSMGLAGGQETQYF. The CDR3 DNA is TGTGCCAGTAGTATGGGACTAGCGGGGGGTCAAGAGACCCAGTACTTC.

V gene TRBV19 combines with J gene TRBJ2-1; TRBD2 aligns across 10 bases. The CDR3 extends over 16 amino acids. Germline CDR1 LNHDA, CDR2 SQIVND (reference sequence). V trimming: 4 bases; J trimming: 4 bases; junction bases outside the gene matches: 7. CDR3 DNA: TGTGCCAGTAGTACTCCGGGACTAGCGACTTACAATGAGCAGTTCTTC. Its translation: CASSTPGLATYNEQFF. The full variable domain, rest sourced from reference TRBV19 and TRBJ2-1, is DGGITQSPKYLFRKEGQNVTLSCEQNLNHDAMYWYRQDPGQGLRLIYYSQIVNDFQKGDIAEGYSVSREKKESFPLTVTSAQKNPTAFYLCASSTPGLATYNEQFFGPGTRLTVL.

This rearrangement joins TRBV18 to TRBJ1-6, with D possibly matching TRBD1 (6 bases). Germline values: CDR1 KGHSH, CDR2 LQKENI. Trimming stripped 0 bases from V and 10 bases from J, with 16 bases between. CDR3 size: 16 residues. CDR3: CASSPPSVQGKSPLHF. CDR3 DNA: TGTGCCAGCTCACCACCTTCCGTACAGGGAAAATCACCCCTCCACTTT.

The chain employs TRBV5-4 and TRBJ1-1; D remains ambiguous. CDR1 SGHNT and CDR2 YYREEE come from the germline V gene (reference sequence). The CDR3 sequence is 14 residues long. The V end was cut by 0 bases, the J end by 7 bases, with 13 bases between. As DNA, the CDR3 is TGTGCCAGCAGCTTGGTGGGAAGGGCGAATGAAGCTTTCTTT. Translated, it gives CASSLVGRANEAFF.

This sequence joins TRBV9 and TRBJ2-2, with D possibly TRBD1 on 5 matching bases. The germline V gene encodes CDR1 SGDLS and CDR2 YYNGEE. The CDR3 runs 16 residues. V was shortened by 2 bases and J by 0 bases, with 11 bases between the two germline ends. The CDR3 reads CASSVRGQPNTGELFF. Written as DNA, the CDR3 is TGTGCCAGCAGCGTCCGCGGACAACCGAACACCGGGGAGCTGTTTTTT. The variable domain in full, completed from reference TRBV9 and TRBJ2-2, reads DSGVTQTPKHLITATGQRVTLRCSPRSGDLSVYWYQQSLDQGLQFLIQYYNGEERAKGNILERFSAQQFPDLHSELNLSSLELGDSALYFCASSVRGQPNTGELFFGEGSRLTVL.

The chain employs TRBV27 and TRBJ1-5; 7 bases align to TRBD1. This CDR3 spans 14 amino acids. Per the germline V gene, CDR1 is MNHEY and CDR2 is SMNVEV (reference sequence). J was trimmed by 2 bases and V by 5 bases; bases with no gene match: 3. The CDR3 nucleotides are TGTGCCAGCAGTCTAGACAGGGGCAATCAGCCCCAGCATTTT. Its protein is CASSLDRGNQPQHF.

In its sample, this clone was seen a few times. The J gene is TRBJ2-5, the V gene TRBV4-2, with 7 bases fitting TRBD2. The CDR3 is 17 amino acids. In germline, CDR1 is LGHNA, CDR2 YNFKEQ. V was clipped by 4 bases and J by 1 base; unmatched bases: 12. The CDR3 sequence: CASSPVSQAGVQETQYF. The CDR3 DNA follows: TGTGCCAGCAGCCCCGTTAGCCAGGCGGGGGTCCAAGAGACCCAGTACTTC.

The rearrangement joins TRBV6-1 to TRBJ2-1; possible D gene TRBD2, 6 bases. From germline, CDR1 is MNHNS and CDR2 SASEGT. The V end was cut by 7 bases, the J end by 0 bases, with 13 bases between. The CDR3 is made up of 15 amino acids. Written as DNA, the CDR3 is TGTGCCAGCAACTTTCGGGGGAGCTCCTACAATGAGCAGTTCTTC. It translates to CASNFRGSSYNEQFF.